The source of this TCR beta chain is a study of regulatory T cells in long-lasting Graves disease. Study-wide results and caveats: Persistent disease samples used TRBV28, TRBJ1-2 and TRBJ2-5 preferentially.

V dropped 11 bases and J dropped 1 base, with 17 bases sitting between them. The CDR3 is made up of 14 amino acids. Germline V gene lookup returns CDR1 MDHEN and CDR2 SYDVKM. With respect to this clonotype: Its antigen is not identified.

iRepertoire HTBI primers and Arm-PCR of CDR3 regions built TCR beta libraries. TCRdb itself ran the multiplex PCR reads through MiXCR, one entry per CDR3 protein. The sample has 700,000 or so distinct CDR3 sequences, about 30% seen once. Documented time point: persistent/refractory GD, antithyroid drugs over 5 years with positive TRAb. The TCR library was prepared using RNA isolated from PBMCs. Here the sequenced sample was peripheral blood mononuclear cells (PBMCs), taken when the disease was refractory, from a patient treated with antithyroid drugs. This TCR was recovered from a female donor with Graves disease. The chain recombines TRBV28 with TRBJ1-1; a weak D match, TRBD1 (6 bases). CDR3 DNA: TGTGCCGCCTCCCTCCCGGGACAGAACACTGAAGCTTTCTTT. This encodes CAASLPGQNTEAFF.